This TCR beta chain was captured by sequencing in a study of patients and donors after allogeneic stem cell transplantation (dated by TCRdb to 2018 to 2020). Library method: RT-PCR. TCRdb lists the instrument as NextSeq 550. TCRdb passed the public sequencing reads through fastp at Q25 and MiXCR, retaining productive beta sequences. Every distinct CDR3 protein forms one entry, paired with its most common genes and DNA. This sample gives approximately 170,000 distinct CDR3 sequences in total; approximately 24% of them show up just once. 25% to 30% of the sample lies in the top ten. This clonotype was seen a few times. It lacks a known antigen. Base qualities were left out, and no much larger clone turns up one base away. What was sequenced was blood, either unsorted or a sorted T cell fraction (not recorded which). This TCR came from a human donor who was either an allogeneic HSCT recipient or a stem cell or donor lymphocyte infusion donor (not recorded which). It is not recorded whose cells these are; they may come from a transplant donor.

The CDR3 is CSARPGVDGYTF. The bases read TGCAGTGCTAGACCGGGGGTGGATGGCTACACCTTC. The rearranged chain carries TRBV20-1 and TRBJ1-2, with TRBD1 as a weak D call on 5 bases. V drops 2 bases and J drops 6 bases, leaving 10 bases in between. The CDR3 runs 12 amino acids, cysteine and phenylalanine included. CDR3 DNA only is kept here, 36 bases in frame from base 1. Based on the germline V gene (reference sequence), the CDR1 and CDR2 sequences are DFQATT and SNEGSKA.